A single TCR beta chain is shown here with its context. The target antigen is unknown. These data come from a study of T cell responses to AZD1222 COVID-19 vaccine. Whole-study findings and limits: Most donors were white British, females outnumbered males, and clonal diversity was possibly underestimated. Elevations in Spike-specific TCR breadth and depth followed administration of two AZD1222 doses. At baseline, just 5 or 6 AZD1222 recipients tested seropositive. Every sample of the repertoires postdated the peak T cell response.

Clones were sequenced by immunoSEQ multiplex PCR, and TCRdb holds only the in-frame ones, with some missing. The sample yields under 50,000 clones, about 88% seen once. Trimming pared 0 bases from V and 4 bases from J, leaving 12 bases between. The germline gives CDR1 SQVTM, CDR2 ANQGSEA. The CDR3 is made up of 14 amino acids. This sample comprised peripheral blood, obtained 28 days after the second dose of the MenACWY control vaccine. V and J are TRBV29-1 and TRBJ1-1, with D perhaps matching TRBD1 (6 bases). The TCR comes from an adult who received the MenACWY meningococcal vaccine as a control. DNA of the CDR3: TGCAGCGTTGAAGAATATCGCAGGGGCACTGAAGCTTTCTTT. Amino acids: CSVEEYRRGTEAFF.